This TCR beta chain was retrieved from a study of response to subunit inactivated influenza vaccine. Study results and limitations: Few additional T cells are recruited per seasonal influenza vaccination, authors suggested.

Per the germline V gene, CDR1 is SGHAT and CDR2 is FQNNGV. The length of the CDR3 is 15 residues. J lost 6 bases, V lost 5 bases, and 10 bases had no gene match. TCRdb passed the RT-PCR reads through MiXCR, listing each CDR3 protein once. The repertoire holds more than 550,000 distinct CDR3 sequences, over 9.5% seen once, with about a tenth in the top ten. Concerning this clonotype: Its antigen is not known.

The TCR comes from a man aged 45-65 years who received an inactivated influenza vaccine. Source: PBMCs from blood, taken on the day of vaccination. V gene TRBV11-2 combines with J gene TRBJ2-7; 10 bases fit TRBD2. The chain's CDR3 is CASSEASGSLSEQYF. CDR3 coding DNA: TGTGCCAGCAGCGAAGCTAGCGGGAGTTTGAGCGAGCAGTACTTC. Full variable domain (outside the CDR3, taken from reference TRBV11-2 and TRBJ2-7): EAGVAQSPRYKIIEKRQSVAFWCNPISGHATLYWYQQILGQGPKLLIQFQNNGVVDDSQLPKDRFSAERLKGVDSTLKIQPAKLEDSAVYLCASSEASGSLSEQYFGPGTRLTVT.